This TCR beta chain was sequenced in a study of blood T cell repertoires in COVID-19. Study in general: Sites in the United States, Italy and Spain provided acute and convalescent COVID-19 samples. The analysed material was cDNA or gDNA that came from T cells, B-cell-depleted T cells, or PBMCs.

A Seattle source enrolled patients during active infection and followed them longitudinally. In germline, CDR1 is MNHEY, CDR2 SVGAGI. V gave up 6 bases and J gave up 4 bases, with 8 bases separating them. The CDR3 sequence is 12 residues long. As originally analysed: Amplifying reference gene primers gave estimates of nucleated cell counts. Method: immunoSEQ multiplex PCR; TCRdb's copy keeps in-frame clones and lacks some. The V and J calls and clone size come from that table; D and trimming were worked out from the DNA. This table has 300,000 to 350,000 clones, about nine tenths appearing once. The source is a woman aged 25-40 years with COVID-19, enrolled during active disease. Sequencing input: peripheral blood. J is TRBJ2-3 and V is TRBV6-5, with D hard to call. The CDR3 region is CASSISSDTQYF. CDR3 nucleotide sequence: TGTGCCAGCAGCATTAGCTCAGATACGCAGTATTTT.